This TCR beta chain was captured by sequencing in a study of tumor-infiltrating lymphocytes in glioblastoma multiforme. The CDR3 sequence is 14 residues long. With 0 bases removed from V and 3 bases from J, the gap between germline ends came to 6 bases. Germline values: CDR1 SGHNT, CDR2 YENEEA. In regard to this clonotype: Its antigen is not known.

Multiple V-beta primers and a C-beta primer amplified TCRB from RNA. Unique molecular identifiers were not described for the libraries. In TCRdb, the multiplex PCR reads were re-called with MiXCR into one record per CDR3 protein. Of 7,000 to 9,500 distinct CDR3 sequences in the sample, about 70% were seen once. Notes on the study in general: The T cells in this sample were not sorted into functional subsets. Detected clone frequencies may not reflect cell counts, being RNA-based. The TCR and somatic mutation analysis included just one glioblastoma patient.

Sequencing used brain tumor tissue. This chain uses TRBV11-3 with TRBJ2-1; D is ambiguous. The clonotype was recovered from a male donor with glioblastoma. The CDR3 region has the DNA TGTGCCAGCAGCTTAGACGGCGGCTACAATGAGCAGTTCTTC. Its protein is CASSLDGGYNEQFF.